This record concerns one T cell receptor beta chain sequence. In this sample, this clone turned up a few times. Its cognate antigen has yet to be identified. One base away there is no much larger clone; base qualities are not given. TCRbeta CDR3 regions were amplified from genomic DNA using the immunoSEQ Assay, a bias-controlled multiplex PCR. In the authors' own workflow: The number of nucleated cells in each sample was estimated by amplification of reference gene primers within the assay. To quantify the absolute abundance of each unique TCRbeta CDR3 rearrangement, sequence reads were collapsed and filtered. For each sample, productive Simpson clonality was calculated by taking the square root of Simpson's diversity index across productive rearrangements. Drawn from immuneACCESS, this table holds only the in-frame rearrangements with V and J called that TCRdb kept. Clones are partly lost; checked studies trace under half to an unresolved V gene and leave the rest unexplained. That table supplies the V and J calls and clone size; D and trimming were determined from the DNA. A total of about 220,000 clones appear in this sample, around 83% of them only once. The ten largest clonotypes hold approximately 1.3% of the sample.

The data are from a study of blood T cell repertoires in COVID-19 (dated by TCRdb to about 2020). Study-wide context: Samples from collaborators originated in the United States, Italy and Spain and spanned both the acute and convalescent phases of COVID-19. The prospective study material was composed of cDNA or gDNA derived from T cells, B-cell-depleted T cells, or PBMCs. The dataset comprised deeply sampled blood TCRbeta repertoires from subjects exposed to, actively infected with, or recovered from COVID-19. Where HLA class I and class II types were available, the types were taken from metadata supplied by the sample provider, not from assay-based typing. Samples were obtained from the ongoing ImmuneRACE study (first 160 participants) and from approximately 1,200 subjects provided by 6 global collaborators. Sample metadata almost always included a de-identified subject ID, COVID-19 status, age in years and sex. The repertoires were released in a freely available public database meant as a resource for research on the immune response to SARS-CoV-2. Summary of the overall study and its limitations: Clinical and demographic metadata were provided uncurated, with the amount varying by source and participant.

The CDR3 contains 15 residues, cysteine and phenylalanine counted. CDR3 DNA only is kept here, 45 bases in frame from base 1. CDR1 and CDR2 are drawn from the germline V gene (reference sequence): SGHAT, FQDESV. V lost 2 bases and J lost 2 bases; the stretch between them is 11 bases long. Participants in the prospective study were enrolled through a virtual design, were aged about 18 to 90 years, and lived in roughly 25 United States geographic areas. Cohort assignment in the prospective study relied on participant-reported clinical history from a screening survey and a study questionnaire. In the prospective study, whole blood, serum and a nasopharyngeal or oropharyngeal swab were collected from each participant by mobile phlebotomists. Prospective study participants could optionally give additional blood draws and questionnaires over an approximately two-month period. Before DNA extraction, prospective study blood samples were shipped either frozen or at room temperature.

Recombination connected TRBV11-1 to TRBJ2-3; matching of 5 bases hints at TRBD2 as the D gene. The sample was PBMCs or T cells enriched from blood (not recorded which). The clonotype was recovered from a woman aged 35 to 49 with acute COVID-19. The nucleotides read TGTGCCAGCAGCTTAATACTAGACCCCACAGATACGCAGTATTTT. It translates to CASSLILDPTDTQYF.